Following are 32 T cell receptor beta chains from one sample sequenced in a study of neoadjuvant anti-PD-1 for oral cavity cancer. This table comes from immunoSEQ multiplex PCR, and its TCRdb copy is limited to in-frame clones, with some not included. The sample lists 60,000 to 75,000 clones, approximately 80% occurring once. Here the sequenced sample was PBMCs, taken before nivolumab (anti-PD-1) treatment. Every receptor here comes from a person aged 40 to 85 with oral cavity squamous cell carcinoma.

The rearrangement links TRBV19 to TRBJ2-1; tentative D call: TRBD2 (5 bases). V was clipped by 9 bases and J by 7 bases, with 13 bases between them. The CDR3 totals 12 residues. From germline, CDR1 is LNHDA and CDR2 SQIVND (reference sequence). CDR3 residues: CASGWTVNEQFF. DNA for the CDR3: TGTGCCAGCGGCTGGACTGTTAATGAGCAGTTCTTC.

The rearrangement uses TRBV2 and TRBJ2-7; D is ambiguous. The CDR3 runs 11 residues. The V and J ends lost 2 bases and 9 bases respectively, with 8 bases between them. Germline V gives CDR1 SNHLY, CDR2 FYNNEI. The CDR3: CASSEIFGQYF. The CDR3, as DNA: TGTGCCAGCAGTGAAATTTTCGGGCAGTACTTC.

The chain combines TRBV27 with TRBJ1-1; TRBD1 is a possible D gene (5 bases). This CDR3 has 15 amino acids. Trimming cost V 6 bases and J 6 bases, with 20 bases left between them. CDR1 is MNHEY and CDR2 is SMNVEV in the germline V gene (reference sequence). The CDR3 bases are TGTGCCAGCAGGAGACAGTCGTCGGGTAACGCTGAAGCTTTCTTT. This encodes CASRRQSSGNAEAFF.

V is TRBV18 and J is TRBJ2-3; tentatively, D is TRBD1 (6 bases). The V end was cut by 6 bases, the J end by 1 base, with 14 bases between. The CDR3 sequence is 15 residues long. Germline V gene data show CDR1 as KGHSH and CDR2 as LQKENI. Written as DNA, the CDR3 is TGTGCCAGCTCGCGACAGGCAGGAGGCACAGATACGCAGTATTTT. This encodes CASSRQAGGTDTQYF.

The DNA of the CDR3 is TGTGCCAGCAGTGAAGTAGGGCCAGAGGGTGAAGCTTTCTTT. Translated: CASSEVGPEGEAFF. The chain recombines TRBV2 with TRBJ1-1; D gene uncertain. The germline V gene encodes CDR1 SNHLY and CDR2 FYNNEI. V gave up 1 base and J gave up 7 bases, with 13 bases separating them. The CDR3 has 14 residues.

The rearrangement links TRBV7-3 to TRBJ2-3, with 7 bases fitting TRBD2. The CDR3 consists of 15 residues. Germline assignment: CDR1 SGHTA and CDR2 FQGTGA. The V and J ends lost 3 bases and 5 bases, in that order; junction bases with no gene match: 8. The CDR3 region has the DNA TGTGCCAGCAGCTTCGGCGGCGGGAGAATAGATACGCAGTATTTT. This sequence encodes CASSFGGGRIDTQYF. Supplemented by reference TRBV7-3 and TRBJ2-3, the full variable domain reads GAGVSQTPSNKVTEKGKYVELRCDPISGHTALYWYRQSLGQGPEFLIYFQGTGAADDSGLPNDRFFAVRPEGSVSTLKIQRTERGDSAVYLCASSFGGGRIDTQYFGPGTRLTVL.

The chain couples TRBV30 to TRBJ2-7; TRBD1 matches 10 bases. Germline-derived CDR1 and CDR2 are GTSNPN and SVGIG (reference sequence). This CDR3 has 14 amino acids. V shed 3 bases, J shed 5 bases, and the junction held 7 bases outside the gene matches. The CDR3 loop reads CAWRRSGTGDEQYF. The CDR3 nucleotides are TGTGCCTGGAGGCGGTCCGGGACAGGGGACGAGCAGTACTTC.

The rearrangement uses TRBV7-9 and TRBJ2-5, with 9 bases that match TRBD2. CDR1 is SEHNR and CDR2 is FQNEAQ in the germline V gene (reference sequence). The CDR3 is 16 residues long. V gave up 2 bases and J gave up 1 base; unmatched junction bases: 5. This CDR3 reads CASSLNSGGFQETQYF. The CDR3 region has the DNA TGTGCCAGCAGCTTAAATAGCGGGGGATTCCAAGAGACCCAGTACTTC.

This sequence joins TRBV5-4 and TRBJ1-1; tentatively, D is TRBD1 (6 bases). V gave up 4 bases and J gave up 1 base, with 11 bases separating them. The CDR3 contains 14 residues. CDR1 is SGHNT, CDR2 YYREEE, per germline (reference sequence). The CDR3 is CASSQAGANTEAFF. The CDR3 bases are TGTGCCAGCAGCCAGGCAGGGGCGAACACTGAAGCTTTCTTT.

The chain combines TRBV14 with TRBJ1-2; D is unresolved. V lost 5 bases and J lost 4, with 11 bases in between. Germline V gene sequence: CDR1 SGHDN, CDR2 FVKESK. CDR3 length equals 13 residues. CDR3 loop: CASSAELSYGYTF. For the CDR3, the DNA is TGTGCCAGCAGCGCGGAACTCTCCTATGGCTACACCTTC.

The CDR3 nucleotides are TGTGCTCTCCCGGGACAGGGAGTTCATGAAAAACTGTTTTTT. The encoded protein is CALPGQGVHEKLFF. J is TRBJ1-4 and V is TRBV7-9; 9 positions agree with TRBD1. CDR1 and CDR2 (germline): SEHNR, FQNEAQ (reference sequence). The CDR3 runs to 14 residues.

The genes are TRBV28 and TRBJ1-2; 7 bases fit TRBD1. Germline V gene sequence: CDR1 MDHEN, CDR2 SYDVKM. J lost 3 bases, V lost 2 bases, and 3 bases had no gene match. The length of the CDR3 is 14 residues. CDR3 sequence reads: CASSLQGGDYGYTF. In nucleotides, the CDR3 is TGTGCCAGCAGTTTACAGGGGGGGGACTATGGCTACACCTTC.

The chain's CDR3 is CAISDGQGGTYGYTF. The CDR3, as DNA: TGTGCCATCAGTGATGGGCAGGGGGGGACCTATGGCTACACCTTC. The chain has TRBV10-3 and TRBJ1-2, with 7 bases aligning to TRBD1. Per the germline V gene, CDR1 is ENHRY and CDR2 is SYGVKD. The CDR3 spans 15 residues. The V gene end was trimmed by 3 bases and the J gene end by 4 bases; junction bases not matched to a gene: 8.

The chain joins TRBV7-8 to TRBJ2-5, with 9 positions matching TRBD1. The CDR3 spans 16 residues. The V gene's germline CDR1 is SGHVS and CDR2 FQNEAQ. Germline trimming cut 5 bases from V and 4 bases from J; bases unmatched to any gene: 11. The CDR3 spells CASSLQGQGVRETQYF. For the CDR3, the DNA is TGTGCCAGCAGCCTCCAGGGACAGGGTGTGCGAGAGACCCAGTACTTC. Using reference TRBV7-8 and TRBJ2-5 for the parts outside the CDR3, the full variable domain is GAGVSQSPRYKVAKRGQDVALRCDPISGHVSLFWYQQALGQGPEFLTYFQNEAQLDKSGLPSDRFFAERPEGSVSTLKIQRTQQEDSAVYLCASSLQGQGVRETQYFGPGTRLLVL.

The chain links TRBV2 to TRBJ2-2; 11 bases fit TRBD1. The trim removed 10 bases at V and 1 base at J, leaving 17 bases unmatched. The CDR3 is 19 amino acids. In germline, CDR1 is SNHLY, CDR2 FYNNEI. CDR3 in DNA: TGTGCCACCCTTCTAAGGGACAGGGGGTGGGAAGAGAACACCGGGGAGCTGTTTTTT. Its protein is CATLLRDRGWEENTGELFF.

This clone appeared once. The V call is TRBV11-3, the J call TRBJ2-1, with 10 bases aligning to TRBD1. V shed 4 bases, J shed 3 bases, and the junction held 3 bases outside the gene matches. This CDR3 spans 15 amino acids. The germline V gene has CDR1 SGHNT and CDR2 YENEEA. CDR3 bases: TGTGCCAGCAGCTCGGGACAGGGGAACTACAATGAGCAGTTCTTC. Translation gives CASSSGQGNYNEQFF.

The V gene is TRBV18, the J gene TRBJ2-1; D is perhaps TRBD2 (6 bases). This CDR3 has 15 amino acids. V lost 0 bases and J lost 6, with 12 bases in between. Germline CDR1 KGHSH, CDR2 LQKENI. The CDR3 bases are TGTGCCAGCTCACCACCGAGCGGGTCTTTCAATGAGCAGTTCTTC. Residues: CASSPPSGSFNEQFF.

The V call is TRBV7-2, the J call TRBJ1-6, with D possibly being TRBD1 (6 bases). Germline loops: CDR1 SGHTA, CDR2 FQGNSA. The germline V and J ends were trimmed by 7 bases and 6 bases, with 16 bases remaining between them. The CDR3 totals 15 residues. The CDR3 sequence: CASTFGGRTNSPLHF. In nucleotides, the CDR3 is TGTGCCAGCACCTTTGGGGGGCGGACTAATTCACCCCTCCACTTT. Combining the CDR3 with reference TRBV7-2 and TRBJ1-6 gives the whole variable domain GAGVSQSPSNKVTEKGKDVELRCDPISGHTALYWYRQSLGQGLEFLIYFQGNSAPDKSGLPSDRFSAERTGGSVSTLTIQRTQQEDSAVYLCASTFGGRTNSPLHFGNGTRLTVT.

The chain uses TRBV2 and TRBJ2-2, with TRBD1 identical over 8 bases. From germline, CDR1 is SNHLY and CDR2 FYNNEI. The CDR3 is 16 amino acids. The J segment lost 2 bases and the V segment lost 4 bases, leaving 6 bases of the junction unmatched. The CDR3 spells CASSAGQGDNTGELFF. CDR3 nucleotide sequence: TGTGCCAGCAGTGCAGGACAGGGAGATAACACCGGGGAGCTGTTTTTT.

This clone was detected a few times. V and J are TRBV6-5 and TRBJ2-3; D might be TRBD1 (6 bases). This CDR3 contains 12 residues. V was pared by 4 bases and J by 6 bases, with 8 bases between. The germline V gene has CDR1 MNHEY and CDR2 SVGAGI. CDR3: CASSSTGDTQYF. CDR3 DNA: TGTGCCAGCAGTTCTACAGGGGATACGCAGTATTTT.

The J gene is TRBJ1-1, the V gene TRBV27; D not certain. This CDR3 contains 14 residues. V dropped 6 bases and J dropped 7 bases, with 18 bases sitting between them. Germline CDR1 reads MNHEY; CDR2 reads SMNVEV (reference sequence). The CDR3 reads CASSPPGREVEAFF. CDR3 DNA: TGTGCCAGCAGCCCCCCCGGACGGGAGGTTGAAGCTTTCTTT.

The chain couples TRBV11-2 to TRBJ1-5, with D tentatively TRBD1 (5 bases). This CDR3 spans 13 amino acids. CDR1 is SGHAT, CDR2 FQNNGV, per germline. V lost 0 bases, J lost 7 bases, and 7 bases lay in between. DNA of the CDR3: TGTGCCAGCAGCTTAGACAGGGCCCAGCCCCAGCATTTT. It is translated as CASSLDRAQPQHF. Looking up the rest from reference TRBV11-2 and TRBJ1-5 gives the full variable domain: EAGVAQSPRYKIIEKRQSVAFWCNPISGHATLYWYQQILGQGPKLLIQFQNNGVVDDSQLPKDRFSAERLKGVDSTLKIQPAKLEDSAVYLCASSLDRAQPQHFGDGTRLSIL.

Of note for this clone: Within the sample, other DNA sequences also encode this same CDR3. The gene calls are TRBV6-1 and TRBJ2-2; D is possibly TRBD1 (5 bases). V dropped 5 bases and J dropped 8 bases, with 9 bases sitting between them. Germline CDR1 reads MNHNS; CDR2 reads SASEGT. This CDR3 is 12 amino acids long. CDR3 residues: CASSRTTGELFF. The DNA of the CDR3 is TGTGCCAGCAGTCGGACAACAGGGGAGCTGTTTTTT.

This chain uses TRBV27 with TRBJ1-3, with D hard to call. Per germline, CDR1 MNHEY and CDR2 SMNVEV (reference sequence). V lost 5 bases to trimming and J lost 4 bases, with 9 bases between them. The CDR3 runs 13 residues. The DNA for the CDR3 is TGTGCCAGCAGTCCGTTAACGGGAAACACCATATATTTT. Its protein is CASSPLTGNTIYF.

This clone was counted a single time. The chain employs TRBV5-4 and TRBJ2-5; D may be TRBD1 (6 bases). The CDR3 extends over 14 amino acids. CDR1 is SGHNT, CDR2 YYREEE, per germline (reference sequence). Trimming shortened V by 3 bases and J by 5 bases, and 14 bases separated the two germline ends. As DNA, the CDR3 is TGTGCCAGCAGCTCCGGGCCCCAGGGGGAGACCCAGTACTTC. It translates to CASSSGPQGETQYF.

This chain uses TRBV5-1 with TRBJ1-3; the D is unclear. The V and J ends lost 4 bases and 0 bases respectively, with 11 bases between them. CDR1 SGHRS and CDR2 YFSETQ come from the germline V gene. The CDR3 is made up of 15 amino acids. This CDR3 is CASSPWAPSGNTIYF. The DNA of the CDR3 is TGCGCCAGCAGCCCCTGGGCCCCCTCTGGAAACACCATATATTTT. The variable domain in full, completed from reference TRBV5-1 and TRBJ1-3, reads KAGVTQTPRYLIKTRGQQVTLSCSPISGHRSVSWYQQTPGQGLQFLFEYFSETQRNKGNFPGRFSGRQFSNSRSEMNVSTLELGDSALYLCASSPWAPSGNTIYFGEGSWLTVV.

The chain has TRBV28 and TRBJ2-7; TRBD1 aligns across 8 bases. V lost 7 bases, J lost 2 bases, and 1 base stayed unmatched. The CDR3 runs 12 residues. Per germline, CDR1 MDHEN and CDR2 SYDVKM. The CDR3 reads CASNRGTYEQYF. The CDR3 DNA sequence: TGTGCCAGCAACAGGGGGACCTACGAGCAGTACTTC.

This chain uses TRBV5-6 with TRBJ2-5; possible D gene TRBD1, 5 bases. Germline lookup yields CDR1 SGHDT and CDR2 YYEEEE. V was shortened by 6 bases and J by 4 bases, with 16 bases between the two germline ends. The CDR3 sequence is 14 residues long. The CDR3 bases are TGTGCCAGCACCCTTTCAGGGATGACAGAGACCCAGTACTTC. Its protein is CASTLSGMTETQYF.

The DNA for the CDR3 is TGTGCCAGCAGTCCCTATCGGGGGGCAGGGGGCGCCGGCACTGAAGCTTTCTTT. It codes for CASSPYRGAGGAGTEAFF. The chain couples TRBV28 to TRBJ1-1, with 8 positions matching TRBD1. V shed 5 bases and J 4 bases; nucleotides not matched to a gene: 18. The V gene's germline CDR1 is MDHEN and CDR2 SYDVKM. The CDR3 sequence is 18 residues long.

CDR3 loop: CASSPEGGAGYGYTF. In DNA, the CDR3 is TGTGCCAGCAGTCCCGAAGGGGGAGCGGGCTATGGCTACACCTTC. The rearrangement joins TRBV6-4 to TRBJ1-2; the D gene is possibly TRBD1 (6 bases). Trimming shortened V by 5 bases and J by 4 bases, and 17 bases separated the two germline ends. This CDR3 has 15 amino acids. CDR1 MRHNA and CDR2 SNTAGT come from the germline V gene.

This sequence joins TRBV6-6 and TRBJ2-7, with TRBD2 matching 10 bases. The junction had 8 bases not matched to a gene; V was cut back by 6 bases and J by 6 bases. The V gene's germline CDR1 is MNHNY and CDR2 SVGAGI (reference sequence). The CDR3 runs to 14 residues. CDR3 residues: CASSLAGGPTEQYF. DNA of the CDR3: TGTGCCAGCAGCTTAGCGGGGGGCCCGACCGAGCAGTACTTC.

Points on this clone: A junction boundary mismatches the germline segment, possibly from a read error. The chain recombines TRBV27 with TRBJ2-2, with D hard to call. CDR1 and CDR2 from the germline V gene are MNHEY and SMNVEV (reference sequence). The CDR3 is made up of 14 amino acids. CDR3 sequence reads: CASRPVRSTRELFF. The CDR3 DNA is TGTGCCAGCAGGCCTGTAAGGAGCACCCGGGAGCTGTTTTTT.